These T cell receptor beta chains were read from a single sample in a study of T cell responses to AZD1222 COVID-19 vaccine. Only in-frame clones appear in the TCRdb table, and some are missing; sequencing was by immunoSEQ multiplex PCR. The top ten hold 4% to 4.5% of the sample, which has 90,000 to 150,000 clones, about nine tenths seen once. Sequences were derived from peripheral blood, sampled on day 0 of AZD1222 vaccination. These TCRs come from an adult in good health. CDR3s include the opening cysteine and the closing phenylalanine or tryptophan. A D gene is named only where the DNA matches it firmly. Clone size is shown for a subset of rows, as once, few, many or a class of expanded clone.

abundance	d_gene	v_gene	j_gene	CDR3aa	CDR3nt
-	-	TRBV6-1	TRBJ1-3	CASREDRNSGNTIYF	TGTGCCAGCAGAGAAGACAGGAACTCTGGAAACACCATATATTTT
-	-	TRBV6-5	TRBJ1-6	CASSYSDGTNSPLHF	TGTGCCAGCAGTTACTCGGACGGGACCAATTCACCCCTCCACTTT
-	-	TRBV15	TRBJ2-1	CATSRGGYNEQFF	TGTGCCACCAGCAGAGGGGGCTACAATGAGCAGTTCTTC
-	-	TRBV11-2	TRBJ1-2	CASSFSPTALEYGYTF	TGTGCCAGCAGCTTCTCCCCGACCGCTCTGGAATATGGCTACACCTTC
-	-	TRBV24-1	TRBJ1-1	CATSDGGTEAFF	TGTGCCACCAGTGATGGGGGAACTGAAGCTTTCTTT
-	TRBD1	TRBV5-5	TRBJ1-4	CASSPNRGPREKLFF	TGTGCCAGCAGCCCGAACAGGGGGCCTCGGGAAAAACTGTTTTTT
-	-	TRBV5-4	TRBJ1-2	CASSLGQYGYTF	TGTGCCAGCAGCTTGGGACAGTATGGCTACACCTTC
-	-	TRBV30	TRBJ1-4	CAWQFLTGSNEKLFF	TGTGCCTGGCAGTTCTTGACAGGCTCCAATGAAAAACTGTTTTTT
-	-	TRBV4-2	TRBJ2-1	CASSQEVGPNEQFF	TGTGCCAGCAGCCAAGAGGTGGGGCCGAATGAGCAGTTCTTC
-	-	TRBV6-5	TRBJ1-1	CASSLTANTEAFF	TGTGCCAGCAGTTTGACAGCGAACACTGAAGCTTTCTTT
-	-	TRBV7-9	TRBJ1-4	CASSSGGRGWGEKLFF	TGTGCCAGCAGCTCTGGCGGCCGGGGATGGGGTGAAAAACTGTTTTTT
-	-	TRBV10-2	TRBJ1-2	CASSTGFNYGYTF	TGCGCCAGCAGTACAGGGTTTAACTATGGCTACACCTTC
-	TRBD1	TRBV5-1	TRBJ1-2	CASSSTGEIYGYTF	TGCGCCAGCAGCTCGACAGGGGAAATCTATGGCTACACCTTC
-	-	TRBV7-9	TRBJ1-1	CASSLLGKEGTEAFF	TGTGCCAGCAGCCTCCTTGGGAAGGAGGGGACTGAAGCTTTCTTT
-	TRBD1	TRBV19	TRBJ1-5	CASRTPGQGRQPQHF	TGTGCCAGTAGGACCCCGGGACAGGGACGTCAGCCCCAGCATTTT
few	-	TRBV10-3	TRBJ1-1	CAISSRDGRLDTEAFF	TGTGCCATCAGTAGCCGGGACGGACGCCTTGACACTGAAGCTTTCTTT
few	TRBD1	TRBV5-1	TRBJ1-4	CASSATGTGREKLFF	TGCGCCAGCAGCGCCACCGGGACAGGGCGTGAAAAACTGTTTTTT
-	-	TRBV5-8	TRBJ2-2	CASNSRTGELFF	TGTGCCAGCAACTCAAGGACCGGGGAGCTGTTTTTT
-	-	TRBV5-5	TRBJ2-2	CASSLEGGPNTGELFF	TGTGCCAGCAGCTTGGAGGGTGGACCGAACACCGGGGAGCTGTTTTTT
-	TRBD1	TRBV11-1	TRBJ1-1	CASSFGQVNTEAFF	TGTGCCAGCAGCTTCGGACAGGTGAACACTGAAGCTTTCTTT
-	-	TRBV5-1	TRBJ1-1	CASSLAGVPNTEAFF	TGCGCCAGCAGCTTGGCCGGGGTTCCGAACACTGAAGCTTTCTTT
once	-	TRBV20-1	TRBJ1-2	CSASRSPYGYTF	TGCAGTGCTAGTCGGTCGCCCTATGGCTACACCTTC
-	-	TRBV2	TRBJ1-4	CASSRQAATNEKLFF	TGTGCCAGCAGCCGACAGGCTGCAACTAATGAAAAACTGTTTTTT
-	-	TRBV19	TRBJ1-2	CASSPPTVTLYGYTF	TGTGCCAGTAGTCCGCCGACAGTCACCCTCTATGGCTACACCTTC
-	TRBD2	TRBV11-1	TRBJ2-5	CASSYRLAGGQETQYF	TGTGCCAGCAGCTACCGACTAGCGGGGGGGCAAGAGACCCAGTACTTC
-	TRBD1	TRBV2	TRBJ2-2	CASSGDRPKATGELFF	TGTGCCAGCAGTGGGGACAGGCCAAAGGCCACCGGGGAGCTGTTTTTT
-	TRBD2	TRBV7-2	TRBJ2-5	CASSSWTSGYQTQYF	TGTGCCAGCAGCTCCTGGACTAGCGGGTACCAGACCCAGTACTTC
-	TRBD1	TRBV27	TRBJ1-5	CASSETGANQPQHF	TGTGCCAGCAGTGAGACAGGGGCCAATCAGCCCCAGCATTTT
-	TRBD1	TRBV19	TRBJ1-1	CASSMARQGAITEAFF	TGTGCCAGTAGTATGGCACGACAGGGGGCGATCACTGAAGCTTTCTTT
-	-	TRBV18	TRBJ2-6	CASSPAYSGANVLTF	TGTGCCAGCTCACCAGCTTACTCTGGGGCCAACGTCCTGACTTTC
once	-	TRBV10-2	TRBJ1-3	CASRDSWKNTIYF	TGCGCCAGCAGGGACTCGTGGAAAAACACCATATATTTT
-	-	TRBV3-1/TRBV3-2	TRBJ1-3	CASSHPGAQWGNTIYF	TGTGCCAGCAGCCATCCCGGGGCCCAGTGGGGAAACACCATATATTTT
-	TRBD1	TRBV30	TRBJ1-5	CAWSGTGGQPQHF	TGTGCCTGGAGTGGGACAGGGGGACAGCCCCAGCATTTT
-	TRBD1	TRBV18	TRBJ2-5	CASSPATGAETQYF	TGTGCCAGCTCACCGGCGACAGGGGCGGAGACCCAGTACTTC
once	-	TRBV5-4	TRBJ2-3	CASTPGVSTDTQYF	TGTGCCAGCACCCCTGGGGTGAGCACAGATACGCAGTATTTT
-	TRBD2	TRBV9	TRBJ2-5	CASSGGTSGRAEETQYF	TGTGCCAGCAGCGGGGGGACTAGCGGGAGGGCGGAAGAGACCCAGTACTTC
-	-	TRBV6-1	TRBJ2-3	CASSEPPSPDTQYF	TGTGCCAGCAGTGAACCCCCTAGCCCAGATACGCAGTATTTT
-	-	TRBV7-9	TRBJ1-1	CASSSAGWGSHPEAFF	TGTGCCAGCAGCTCCGCGGGTTGGGGTTCTCACCCTGAAGCTTTCTTT
once	TRBD2	TRBV27	TRBJ2-7	CASRTPAGGSYEQYF	TGTGCCAGCCGTACCCCAGCGGGAGGGTCCTACGAGCAGTACTTC
-	TRBD1	TRBV11-2	TRBJ2-5	CASSGRDRDETQYF	TGTGCCAGCAGCGGCCGGGACAGGGACGAGACCCAGTACTTC
-	TRBD1	TRBV19	TRBJ1-4	CASSTRDRGTALFF	TGTGCCAGTAGTACCCGGGACAGGGGGACGGCACTGTTTTTT
-	TRBD2	TRBV28	TRBJ2-2	CASRPPGGAFAGELFF	TGTGCCAGCCGACCCCCCGGGGGGGCCTTCGCCGGGGAGCTGTTTTTT
once	-	TRBV27	TRBJ2-7	CASSPPYEQYF	TGTGCCAGCAGTCCCCCCTACGAGCAGTACTTC
-	TRBD1	TRBV5-1	TRBJ2-3	CASSLGNRGLTDTQYF	TGCGCCAGCAGCTTGGGTAACAGGGGGCTGACAGATACGCAGTATTTT
medium-sized	-	TRBV27	TRBJ2-7	CASRLVGATYEQYF	TGTGCCAGCAGACTGGTCGGGGCAACCTACGAGCAGTACTTC
-	-	TRBV27	TRBJ2-7	CASSPQGIEQYF	TGTGCCAGCAGTCCCCAAGGGATCGAGCAGTACTTC
-	TRBD2	TRBV11-1	TRBJ2-5	CASSLGGTRQETQYF	TGTGCCAGCAGCTTAGGAGGGACTAGGCAGGAGACCCAGTACTTC
-	-	TRBV6-5	TRBJ1-4	CASSYEGQFNEKLFF	TGTGCCAGCAGTTACGAGGGGCAGTTTAATGAAAAACTGTTTTTT
-	-	TRBV12-3/TRBV12-4	TRBJ1-5	CASSPPNQPQHF	TGTGCCAGCAGTCCCCCCAATCAGCCCCAGCATTTT
-	TRBD1	TRBV7-9	TRBJ1-6	CASSIGQGVSPLHF	TGTGCCAGCAGCATAGGACAGGGGGTCTCACCCCTCCACTTT
-	-	TRBV6-5	TRBJ1-1	CASRRSVYTEAFF	TGTGCCAGCAGACGCAGTGTCTACACTGAAGCTTTCTTT
-	TRBD2	TRBV3-1/TRBV3-2	TRBJ2-7	CASSQGSSGRREQYF	TGTGCCAGCAGCCAAGGATCTAGCGGGAGGCGGGAGCAGTACTTC